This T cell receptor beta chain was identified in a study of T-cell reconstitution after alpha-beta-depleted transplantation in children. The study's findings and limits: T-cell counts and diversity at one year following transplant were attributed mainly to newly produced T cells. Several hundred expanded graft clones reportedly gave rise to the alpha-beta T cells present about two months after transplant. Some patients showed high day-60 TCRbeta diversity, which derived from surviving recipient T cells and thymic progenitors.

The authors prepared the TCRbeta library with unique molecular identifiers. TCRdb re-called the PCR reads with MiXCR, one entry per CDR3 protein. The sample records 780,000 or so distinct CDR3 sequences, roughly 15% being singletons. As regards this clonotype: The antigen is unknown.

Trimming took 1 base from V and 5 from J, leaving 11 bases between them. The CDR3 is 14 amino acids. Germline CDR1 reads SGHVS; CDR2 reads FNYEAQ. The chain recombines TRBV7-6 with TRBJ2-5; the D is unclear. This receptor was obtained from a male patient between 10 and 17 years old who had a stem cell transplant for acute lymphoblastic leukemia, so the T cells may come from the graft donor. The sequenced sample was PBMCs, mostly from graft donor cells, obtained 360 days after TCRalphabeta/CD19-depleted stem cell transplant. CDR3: CASSLGRRTETQYF. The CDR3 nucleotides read TGTGCCAGCAGCTTAGGCAGAAGGACGGAGACCCAGTACTTC.